This T cell receptor beta chain is drawn from a study of blood T cell repertoires in COVID-19. About the research overall: PBMCs, B-cell-depleted T cells, or T cells were the source of the cDNA or gDNA that made up the material.

This clone was counted a single time. Measured with immunoSEQ multiplex PCR; TCRdb has only the in-frame clones, and not every one. Among under 250,000 clones listed, approximately 80% were seen once. Sequenced material: peripheral blood. The clonotype was recovered from a human donor in a cohort sampled during active COVID-19.

The CDR3 sequence is CASSWDTGVGEQFF. The CDR3 DNA reads TGCGCCAGCAGCTGGGACACAGGGGTGGGTGAGCAGTTCTTC. The rearrangement joins TRBV5-1 to TRBJ2-1, with 7 bases aligning to TRBD1. In germline, CDR1 is SGHRS, CDR2 YFSETQ. The trim removed 3 bases at V and 9 bases at J, leaving 9 bases unmatched. The CDR3 covers 14 residues.